Listed below are T cell receptor beta chains from one sample, sequenced in a study of T cell responses to AZD1222 COVID-19 vaccine. Profiled with immunoSEQ multiplex PCR; TCRdb holds only in-frame clones, not every one. The sample lists about 79,000 clones, just over 90% occurring once. The source material was peripheral blood, sampled on day 0 of MenACWY control vaccination. Source of these receptors: an adult in good health. Both conserved end residues are part of each CDR3. D genes are given only for firm matches. Size is stated for part of the rows, as once, few or many counts, or as a class when the clone is expanded.

V gene	D gene	J gene	clone size	CDR3 protein	CDR3 DNA
TRBV6-5	TRBD1	TRBJ1-5	.	CASSKTGGDEPQHF	TGTGCCAGCAGCAAGACAGGGGGCGACGAGCCCCAGCATTTT
TRBV4-3	TRBD2	TRBJ2-2	.	CASSLDSGANTGELFF	TGCGCCAGCAGCCTCGATAGCGGGGCGAACACCGGGGAGCTGTTTTTT
TRBV9	.	TRBJ2-7	once	CASSVTGGGSYEQYF	TGTGCCAGCAGCGTAACCGGGGGAGGATCCTACGAGCAGTACTTC
TRBV28	.	TRBJ1-4	.	CASSTGLENEKLFF	TGTGCCAGCAGTACAGGTCTGGAGAATGAAAAACTGTTTTTT
TRBV19	.	TRBJ2-2	.	CASSASGSPSTGELFF	TGTGCCAGTAGTGCGTCAGGGTCCCCAAGCACCGGGGAGCTGTTTTTT
TRBV28	TRBD1	TRBJ1-5	.	CASRQGTEQPQHF	TGTGCCAGCAGACAGGGGACCGAACAGCCCCAGCATTTT
TRBV29-1	.	TRBJ1-1	.	CSVFYWTNTEAFF	TGCAGCGTATTTTACTGGACGAACACTGAAGCTTTCTTT
TRBV19	TRBD2	TRBJ2-7	.	CASSIAWTSGYEQYF	TGTGCCAGTAGTATAGCGTGGACTAGCGGCTACGAGCAGTACTTC
TRBV28	TRBD2	TRBJ2-3	.	CASGTSGRGDTQYF	TGTGCCAGCGGGACTAGCGGGAGGGGTGATACGCAGTATTTT
TRBV5-1	.	TRBJ2-3	.	CASSLGGGGQGGDTQYF	TGCGCCAGCAGCTTGGGGGGCGGGGGACAAGGGGGAGATACGCAGTATTTT
TRBV29-1	.	TRBJ1-4	.	CSVGFQTEKLFF	TGCAGCGTTGGATTTCAAACGGAAAAACTGTTTTTT
TRBV2	.	TRBJ2-2	.	CASSESGVGGELFF	TGTGCCAGCAGTGAATCTGGGGTAGGCGGGGAGCTGTTTTTT
TRBV19	.	TRBJ1-5	.	CASISSGLSNQPQHF	TGTGCCAGTATCTCTTCGGGTCTGAGCAATCAGCCCCAGCATTTT
TRBV19	.	TRBJ1-2	.	CASSINYGYTF	TGTGCCAGTAGTATCAACTATGGCTACACCTTC
TRBV5-4	.	TRBJ2-7	.	CASSLEVGGEQYF	TGTGCCAGCAGCTTGGAGGTTGGGGGGGAGCAGTACTTC
TRBV7-9	.	TRBJ1-1	.	CASSLTALNTEAFF	TGTGCCAGCAGCCTGACAGCGCTGAACACTGAAGCTTTCTTT
TRBV3-1/TRBV3-2	.	TRBJ2-5	.	CASSQGRLQETQYF	TGTGCCAGCAGCCAAGGGCGCCTCCAAGAGACCCAGTACTTC
TRBV5-4	.	TRBJ1-1	once	CASSFTGLNTEAFF	TGTGCCAGCAGCTTTACAGGGCTCAACACTGAAGCTTTCTTT
TRBV2	.	TRBJ1-1	.	CASPPFGGTEAFF	TGTGCCAGCCCGCCTTTCGGGGGGACTGAAGCTTTCTTT
TRBV30	TRBD1	TRBJ2-3	.	CAWTGDRADTQYF	TGTGCCTGGACAGGGGACAGGGCAGATACGCAGTATTTT
TRBV25-1	.	TRBJ1-3	few	CASGRGTGNTIYF	TGTGCCAGCGGCCGGGGGACTGGAAACACCATATATTTT
TRBV5-4	.	TRBJ2-1	.	CASSFHPGNRDYNEQFF	TGTGCCAGCAGCTTCCACCCCGGGAATAGGGACTACAATGAGCAGTTCTTC
TRBV12-3/TRBV12-4	.	TRBJ1-5	.	CASSLAEGQPQHF	TGTGCCAGCAGTTTAGCGGAGGGTCAGCCCCAGCATTTT
TRBV11-3	TRBD2	TRBJ2-2	.	CASSHGTSGDELFF	TGTGCCAGCAGCCACGGGACTAGCGGGGACGAGCTGTTTTTT
TRBV19	.	TRBJ1-5	.	CASSLSLPWQPQHF	TGTGCCAGTAGTCTTAGTCTACCGTGGCAGCCCCAGCATTTT
TRBV20-1	.	TRBJ1-4	.	CSAGQNEKLFF	TGCAGTGCTGGTCAAAATGAAAAACTGTTTTTT
TRBV27	.	TRBJ1-6	.	CASSLNGGLSPLHF	TGTGCCAGCAGTTTAAACGGGGGGTTGTCACCCCTCCACTTT
TRBV28	.	TRBJ2-3	.	CASSPQRQGSTDTQYF	TGTGCCAGCAGCCCCCAAAGGCAGGGGAGCACAGATACGCAGTATTTT